The 27 T cell receptor beta chains below come from one sample, sequenced in a study of beta chain features in type 1 diabetes. The investigators reverse transcribed all of the isolated RNA, so they sequenced expressed TCRB transcripts. Clones were sequenced by immunoSEQ multiplex PCR, and TCRdb holds only the in-frame ones, with some missing. The sample includes about 260,000 clones, 68% seen only once; the top ten take 0.053%. The sample was naive CD4+ T cells from blood. These receptors all come from a man aged 30-40 years in good health.

This chain joins TRBV5-1 and TRBJ2-1, with D perhaps TRBD2 (5 bases). The CDR3 has 13 amino acids. V dropped 4 bases and J dropped 8 bases, with 13 bases sitting between them. Germline V CDR1 and CDR2: SGHRS, YFSETQ. CDR3 DNA: TGCGCCAGCAGCCCCCGGGCCGGGGATGAGCAGTTCTTC. Translated, it gives CASSPRAGDEQFF.

The chain has TRBV29-1 and TRBJ2-7; D might be TRBD1 (5 bases). The CDR3 runs 13 residues. Germline V gene sequence: CDR1 SQVTM, CDR2 ANQGSEA. With 3 bases removed from V and 0 bases from J, the gap between germline ends came to 9 bases. The CDR3 reads CSVEGPGSYEQYF. CDR3 nucleotide sequence: TGCAGCGTTGAGGGGCCCGGCTCCTACGAGCAGTACTTC.

V is TRBV29-1 and J is TRBJ2-5, with no clear D. The length of the CDR3 is 11 residues. Per the germline V gene, CDR1 is SQVTM and CDR2 is ANQGSEA. The V gene lost 6 bases and the J gene lost 1 base, with 6 bases spanning the gap. The CDR3 nucleotides are TGCAGCGTAAGCGTCCAAGAGACCCAGTACTTC. This translates into CSVSVQETQYF.

This clone showed up just once. The rearrangement uses TRBV30 and TRBJ2-1; possibly TRBD1 or TRBD2 for D (5 bases each). Trimming took off 8 bases at V and 10 bases at J, with 18 bases between the two ends. This CDR3 comprises 12 residues. CDR1 and CDR2 from the germline V gene are GTSNPN and SVGIG (reference sequence). CDR3 DNA: TGTGCCACTTCCGGGGCTAGCCGGGAGCAGTTCTTC. It encodes CATSGASREQFF.

This chain joins TRBV30 and TRBJ1-2; a possible D gene is TRBD1 (6 bases). Between the trimmed V and J ends, which lost 2 bases and 1 base, there was a span of 14 bases. In germline, CDR1 is GTSNPN, CDR2 SVGIG (reference sequence). CDR3 size: 15 residues. This chain's CDR3 is CAWSPTTGSNYGYTF. DNA for the CDR3: TGTGCCTGGAGTCCCACTACAGGGAGTAACTATGGCTACACCTTC.

This clone was detected once. The gene calls are TRBV7-9 and TRBJ1-1; D is perhaps TRBD1 (6 bases). The ends were cut back, 1 base at V and 4 bases at J, with 16 bases in the middle. Germline CDR1 and CDR2: SEHNR and FQNEAQ (reference sequence). The CDR3 is 16 residues long. The CDR3 DNA sequence: TGTGCCAGCAGCTTAGGGGGCCCCGTAGGGGGCACTGAAGCTTTCTTT. This translates into CASSLGGPVGGTEAFF.

The chain employs TRBV5-1 and TRBJ2-5; TRBD1 aligns across 8 bases. V shed 3 bases, J shed 3 bases, and the junction held 4 bases outside the gene matches. Germline-derived CDR1 and CDR2 are SGHRS and YFSETQ. The CDR3 totals 14 residues. The CDR3 DNA sequence: TGCGCCAGCAGCTGGGGGACAGGAGAAGAGACCCAGTACTTC. It yields the protein CASSWGTGEETQYF.

This clone was counted a few times. Other nucleotide sequences in the sample specify the same CDR3. This rearrangement joins TRBV7-2 to TRBJ2-3; D is ambiguous. Germline CDR1 reads SGHTA; CDR2 reads FQGNSA. The CDR3 extends over 13 amino acids. V lost 2 bases and J lost 1, with 4 bases in between. The CDR3 is CASSLLGTDTQYF. CDR3 DNA: TGTGCCAGCAGCTTACTGGGCACAGATACGCAGTATTTT.

The CDR3 nucleotides read TGTGCCAGCAGCTTAAGCGGGAGCGAGTACGAGCAGTACTTC. Translating it yields CASSLSGSEYEQYF. This chain links TRBV7-9 with TRBJ2-7, with 8 bases lining up with TRBD2. The CDR3 runs to 14 residues. Per the germline V gene, CDR1 is SEHNR and CDR2 is FQNEAQ (reference sequence). Unmatched junction bases numbered 4, after V lost 2 bases and J lost 4 bases.

The chain combines TRBV7-2 with TRBJ2-1; possibly TRBD1 or TRBD2 for D (5 bases each). V lost 1 base, J lost 9 bases, and 16 bases lay in between. The CDR3 is 15 residues long. Per germline, CDR1 SGHTA and CDR2 FQGNSA. CDR3 nucleotides: TGTGCCAGCAGCTTAGATCTGGGGCTAGCTAGTGAGCAGTTCTTC. Its protein product is CASSLDLGLASEQFF.

The V call is TRBV7-2, the J call TRBJ1-5; D is possibly TRBD1 (5 bases). The CDR3 loop spans 15 amino acids. V was clipped by 0 bases and J by 7 bases, with 13 bases between them. Germline V CDR1 and CDR2: SGHTA, FQGNSA. CDR3 residues: CASSLASGAQQPQHF. The CDR3 DNA reads as TGTGCCAGCAGCTTAGCATCTGGGGCGCAACAGCCCCAGCATTTT.

The rearrangement joins TRBV29-1 to TRBJ1-2, with TRBD1 identical over 8 bases. Germline-derived CDR1 and CDR2 are SQVTM and ANQGSEA. The CDR3 has 14 residues. With 7 bases clipped from V and 4 bases from J, the junction kept 11 bases outside the gene matches. CDR3 sequence reads: CSASAGQVSYGYTF. The CDR3 nucleotides read TGCAGCGCCTCCGCGGGACAGGTTAGCTATGGCTACACCTTC. The entire variable domain, with the rest obtained from reference TRBV29-1 and TRBJ1-2, is as follows: SAVISQKPSRDICQRGTSLTIQCQVDSQVTMMFWYRQQPGQSLTLIATANQGSEATYESGFVIDKFPISRPNLTFSTLTVSNMSPEDSSIYLCSASAGQVSYGYTFGSGTRLTVV.

The chain has TRBV28 and TRBJ2-1; TRBD2 might be the D (6 bases). CDR3 length: 13 residues. V shed 10 bases and J shed 6 bases, with 16 bases lying between them. Germline CDR1 and CDR2: MDHEN and SYDVKM. DNA of the CDR3: TGTGCCACCCAAGGGACTCCCGCCAATGAGCAGTTCTTC. Protein product: CATQGTPANEQFF.

The chain is built from TRBV4-1 and TRBJ2-1; 9 bases line up with TRBD1. Germline lookup yields CDR1 MGHRA and CDR2 YSYEKL. This CDR3 has 15 residues. V gave up 2 bases and J gave up 4 bases; unmatched junction bases: 3. DNA of the CDR3: TGCGCCAGCAGCCAATCGGGACAGGGATACAATGAGCAGTTCTTC. Protein product: CASSQSGQGYNEQFF.

The genes are TRBV10-3 and TRBJ2-4, with D uncertain. This CDR3 has 14 residues. V shed 2 bases and J shed 8 bases, with 13 bases lying between them. Per germline, CDR1 ENHRY and CDR2 SYGVKD. CDR3 protein: CAISENQARDIQYF. The CDR3 DNA is TGTGCCATCAGTGAGAACCAGGCGAGAGACATTCAGTACTTC.

J is TRBJ2-1 and V is TRBV29-1, with 9 bases identical to TRBD2. This CDR3 is 15 amino acids long. Germline V gene data show CDR1 as SQVTM and CDR2 as ANQGSEA. With 4 bases clipped from V and 6 bases from J, the junction kept 10 bases outside the gene matches. CDR3 loop: CSVAPLGTSTNEQFF. The CDR3 region has the DNA TGCAGCGTTGCCCCTCTTGGGACTAGCACCAATGAGCAGTTCTTC.

The rearrangement links TRBV7-2 to TRBJ2-7; D is undetermined. V was trimmed by 2 bases and J by 6 bases, leaving 11 bases between them. Germline V gene sequence: CDR1 SGHTA, CDR2 FQGNSA. CDR3 length: 13 amino acids. The CDR3 reads CASSLRRTLEQYF. In DNA, the CDR3 is TGTGCCAGCAGCTTACGACGGACCCTCGAGCAGTACTTC.

V and J are TRBV29-1 and TRBJ2-7; 9 nucleotides agree with TRBD1. The trim removed 5 bases at V and 2 bases at J, leaving 7 bases unmatched. Germline-derived CDR1 and CDR2 are SQVTM and ANQGSEA. The CDR3 has 14 amino acids. This CDR3 reads CSVLRGTGTYEQYF. The DNA for the CDR3 is TGCAGCGTTCTGAGAGGGACAGGGACCTACGAGCAGTACTTC.

The chain employs TRBV30 and TRBJ1-1; 7 nucleotides agree with TRBD1. V was clipped by 5 bases and J by 0 bases; unmatched bases: 15. The length of the CDR3 is 17 residues. The V gene's germline CDR1 is GTSNPN and CDR2 SVGIG (reference sequence). The chain's CDR3 is CAWAEDRVSGLNTEAFF. As DNA, the CDR3 is TGTGCCTGGGCCGAAGACAGGGTGAGTGGGCTGAACACTGAAGCTTTCTTT.

The chain's CDR3 is CASSLGHLYEQYF. The CDR3 DNA reads as TGTGCCAGCAGCTTAGGACACCTCTACGAGCAGTACTTC. This chain joins TRBV7-9 and TRBJ2-7; D is unclear. Trimming removed 1 base from V and 3 bases from J, with 7 bases in between. The CDR3 covers 13 residues. Germline V lookup: CDR1 SEHNR, CDR2 FQNEAQ (reference sequence).

The rearrangement joins TRBV30 to TRBJ1-2; D unclear. CDR3 length: 13 residues. The germline V gene encodes CDR1 GTSNPN and CDR2 SVGIG (reference sequence). Trimming pared 0 bases from V and 4 bases from J, leaving 9 bases between. The CDR3 loop is CAWSVLLGYGYTF. As DNA, the CDR3 is TGTGCCTGGAGTGTACTACTGGGCTATGGCTACACCTTC.

The rearrangement links TRBV25-1 to TRBJ2-7; D ambiguous. V was trimmed by 6 bases and J by 4 bases, leaving 10 bases between them. The CDR3 spans 12 residues. Germline V gene lookup returns CDR1 MGHDK and CDR2 SYGVNS. CDR3 sequence: CASRGPSYEQYF. The CDR3 nucleotides are TGTGCCAGCAGAGGACCATCTTACGAGCAGTACTTC.

V gene TRBV2 combines with J gene TRBJ2-1, with a tentative D call TRBD2 (6 bases). The CDR3 covers 13 residues. V lost 3 bases, J lost 7 bases, and 10 bases lay in between. CDR1 and CDR2 from the germline V gene are SNHLY and FYNNEI. The CDR3 DNA sequence: TGTGCCAGCAGTGATTACCTAGCGAATGAGCAGTTCTTC. Its protein product is CASSDYLANEQFF.

CDR3 in amino acids: CAWSAGGGSNQPQHF. The CDR3 DNA reads as TGTGCCTGGAGTGCCGGTGGGGGTAGCAATCAGCCCCAGCATTTT. V and J are TRBV30 and TRBJ1-5; D possibly corresponds to TRBD1 (5 bases). The germline gives CDR1 GTSNPN, CDR2 SVGIG (reference sequence). The CDR3 runs to 15 residues. V lost 1 base and J lost 0, with 10 bases in between. The entire variable domain, with the rest obtained from reference TRBV30 and TRBJ1-5, is as follows: SQTIHQWPATLVQPVGSPLSLECTVEGTSNPNLYWYRQAAGRGLQLLFYSVGIGQISSEVPQNLSASRPQDRQFILSSKKLLLSDSGFYLCAWSAGGGSNQPQHFGDGTRLSIL.

This chain joins TRBV30 and TRBJ2-3; D is unclear. The CDR3 consists of 10 residues. Germline values: CDR1 GTSNPN, CDR2 SVGIG (reference sequence). Deletions cut 2 bases from V and 5 bases from J, with 2 bases between. The CDR3 is CAWSRDTQYF. CDR3 DNA sequence: TGTGCCTGGAGTAGAGATACGCAGTATTTT.

The count of this clone is one. This rearrangement joins TRBV30 to TRBJ1-1; 7 nucleotides line up with TRBD1. The CDR3 totals 15 residues. With V trimmed by 1 base and J by 0 bases, 5 bases remained unmatched. From germline, CDR1 is GTSNPN and CDR2 SVGIG (reference sequence). DNA for the CDR3: TGTGCCTGGAGTGGACGACAGGGACTGAACACTGAAGCTTTCTTT. Residues: CAWSGRQGLNTEAFF.

The chain has TRBV18 and TRBJ2-7, with 8 bases lining up with TRBD1. The V segment lost 6 bases and the J segment 1 base; nucleotides outside the gene matches: 5. The germline V gene has CDR1 KGHSH and CDR2 LQKENI. The CDR3 runs to 14 residues. The chain's CDR3 is CASSEDRVSYEQYF. The CDR3 nucleotides read TGTGCCAGCTCGGAGGACAGGGTGTCCTACGAGCAGTACTTC.